This T cell receptor beta chain was observed in a study of T-cell reconstitution after alpha-beta-depleted transplantation in children. Molecular barcoding with unique molecular identifiers was used for the TCRbeta library. Each CDR3 protein gets one entry after TCRdb re-called the PCR reads with MiXCR. The sample carries a few hundred thousand distinct CDR3 sequences, 9.7% recorded once. There are many counts of this clonotype. The sequences come from PBMCs from the stem cell graft donor, collected from the stem cell graft. This receptor was identified in a human donor who donated a stem cell graft to a child with SCID.

The CDR3 reads CASSRRQGFSRPNEQFF. The CDR3 nucleotides read TGTGCCAGCAGCCGTAGACAGGGGTTTTCGCGACCCAATGAGCAGTTCTTC. The chain has TRBV27 and TRBJ2-1; 8 positions agree with TRBD1. This CDR3 spans 17 amino acids. Germline CDR1 is MNHEY and CDR2 is SMNVEV (reference sequence). The ends lost 6 bases at V and 6 bases at J; junction bases unmatched: 16.